This T cell receptor beta chain was recovered during a study of OX40 agonist ivuxolimab in advanced cancers. Trimming took off 1 base at V and 2 bases at J, with 14 bases between the two ends. CDR1 and CDR2 (germline): SGHVS, FQNEAQ. The CDR3 loop spans 16 amino acids. Assay used: immunoSEQ multiplex PCR; TCRdb lists only in-frame clones, some missing. The data contain about 69,000 clones, roughly 92% of them seen just once; the ten biggest clones take up 0.3%. The input for sequencing was CD4+ or CD8+ T cells sorted from blood, taken in a trial of the OX40 agonist ivuxolimab. The chain combines TRBV7-8 with TRBJ1-2, with D tentatively TRBD1 (6 bases). This receptor was obtained from an adult with an advanced solid tumor such as melanoma, head and neck, liver or kidney cancer. CDR3 loop: CASSLVGQGGNYGYTF. CDR3 bases: TGTGCCAGCAGCTTAGTCGGCCAAGGGGGGAACTATGGCTACACCTTC.